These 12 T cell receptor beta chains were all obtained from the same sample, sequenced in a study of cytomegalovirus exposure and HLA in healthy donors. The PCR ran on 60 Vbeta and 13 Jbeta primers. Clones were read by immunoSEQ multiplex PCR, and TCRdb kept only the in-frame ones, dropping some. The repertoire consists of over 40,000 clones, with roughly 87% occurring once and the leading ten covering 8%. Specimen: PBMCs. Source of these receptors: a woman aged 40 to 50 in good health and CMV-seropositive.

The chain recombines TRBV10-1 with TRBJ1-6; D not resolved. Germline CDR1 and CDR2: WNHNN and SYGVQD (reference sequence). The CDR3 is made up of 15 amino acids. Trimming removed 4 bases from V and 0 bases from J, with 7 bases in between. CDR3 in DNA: TGCGCCAGCAGTGGAGGGAGCTCCTATAATTCACCCCTCCACTTT. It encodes CASSGGSSYNSPLHF.

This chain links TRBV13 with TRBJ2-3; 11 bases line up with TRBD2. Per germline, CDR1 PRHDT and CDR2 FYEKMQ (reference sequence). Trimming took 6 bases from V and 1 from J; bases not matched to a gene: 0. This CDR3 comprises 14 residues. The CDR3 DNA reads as TGTGCCAGCAGGACTAGCGGGGGCACAGATACGCAGTATTTT. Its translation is CASRTSGGTDTQYF.

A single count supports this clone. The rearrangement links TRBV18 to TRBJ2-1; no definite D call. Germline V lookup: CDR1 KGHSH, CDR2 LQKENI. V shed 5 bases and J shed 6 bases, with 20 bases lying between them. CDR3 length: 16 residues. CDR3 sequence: CASSSQTGEVGNEQFF. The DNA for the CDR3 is TGTGCCAGCTCAAGCCAGACGGGTGAAGTCGGCAATGAGCAGTTCTTC.

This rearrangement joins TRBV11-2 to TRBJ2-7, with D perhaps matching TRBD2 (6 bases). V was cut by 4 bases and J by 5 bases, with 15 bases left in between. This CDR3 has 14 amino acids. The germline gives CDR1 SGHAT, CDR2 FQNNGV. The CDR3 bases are TGTGCCAGCAGCTCTCCGGGACTCCACCACGAGCAGTACTTC. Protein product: CASSSPGLHHEQYF.

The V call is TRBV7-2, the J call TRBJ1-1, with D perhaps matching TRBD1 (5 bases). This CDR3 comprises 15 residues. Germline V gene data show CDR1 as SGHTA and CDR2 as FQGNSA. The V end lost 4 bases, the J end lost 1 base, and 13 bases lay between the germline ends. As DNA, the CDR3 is TGTGCCAGCAGCTCCAGGGCCGGAGAGAACACTGAAGCTTTCTTT. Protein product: CASSSRAGENTEAFF. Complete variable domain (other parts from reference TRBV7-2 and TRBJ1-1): GAGVSQSPSNKVTEKGKDVELRCDPISGHTALYWYRQSLGQGLEFLIYFQGNSAPDKSGLPSDRFSAERTGGSVSTLTIQRTQQEDSAVYLCASSSRAGENTEAFFGQGTRLTVV.

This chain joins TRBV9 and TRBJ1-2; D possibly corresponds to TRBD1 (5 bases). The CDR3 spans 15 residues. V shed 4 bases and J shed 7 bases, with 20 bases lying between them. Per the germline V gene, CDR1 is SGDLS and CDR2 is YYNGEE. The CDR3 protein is CASSPHPNGGSGYTF. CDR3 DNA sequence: TGTGCCAGCAGCCCCCACCCTAATGGGGGGAGTGGCTACACCTTC.

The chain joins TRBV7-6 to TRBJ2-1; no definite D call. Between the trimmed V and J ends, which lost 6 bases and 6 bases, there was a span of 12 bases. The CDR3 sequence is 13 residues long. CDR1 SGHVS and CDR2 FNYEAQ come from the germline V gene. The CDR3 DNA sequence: TGTGCCAGCAGGGAGATTTCCGGCAATGAGCAGTTCTTC. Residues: CASREISGNEQFF.

CDR3: CSVDTGPTGSGGYTF. The CDR3 region has the DNA TGCAGCGTTGACACGGGGCCTACAGGGTCCGGGGGCTACACCTTC. The V call is TRBV29-1, the J call TRBJ1-2, with D tentatively TRBD1 (6 bases). The CDR3 sequence is 15 residues long. The germline V gene has CDR1 SQVTM and CDR2 ANQGSEA. V was trimmed by 3 bases and J by 8 bases, leaving 22 bases between them.

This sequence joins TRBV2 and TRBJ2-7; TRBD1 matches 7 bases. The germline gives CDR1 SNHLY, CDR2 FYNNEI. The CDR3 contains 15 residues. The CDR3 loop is CFPLCGQGVPYEQYF. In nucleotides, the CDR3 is TGTTTTCCATTGTGTGGGCAGGGGGTCCCCTACGAGCAGTACTTC.

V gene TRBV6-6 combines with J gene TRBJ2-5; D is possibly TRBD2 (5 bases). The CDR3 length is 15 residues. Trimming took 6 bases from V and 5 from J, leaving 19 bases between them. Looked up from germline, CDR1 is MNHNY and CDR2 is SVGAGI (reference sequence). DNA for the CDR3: TGTGCCAGCAGCCGCCAGGAATCCTCGGGGGAGACCCAGTACTTC. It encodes CASSRQESSGETQYF.

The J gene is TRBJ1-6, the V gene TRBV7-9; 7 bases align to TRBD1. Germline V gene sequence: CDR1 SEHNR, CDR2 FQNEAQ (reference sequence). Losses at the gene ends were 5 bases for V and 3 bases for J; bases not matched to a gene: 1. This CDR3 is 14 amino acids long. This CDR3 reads CASSRDSYNSPLHF. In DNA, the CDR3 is TGTGCCAGCAGCCGGGACAGCTATAATTCACCCCTCCACTTT.

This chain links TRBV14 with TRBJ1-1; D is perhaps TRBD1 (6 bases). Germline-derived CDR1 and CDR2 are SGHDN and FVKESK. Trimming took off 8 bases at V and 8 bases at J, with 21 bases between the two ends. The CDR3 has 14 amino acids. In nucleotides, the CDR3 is TGTGCCAGCTCCCGTAATGGGGGCTCGACAGAAGCTTTCTTT. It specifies CASSRNGGSTEAFF.